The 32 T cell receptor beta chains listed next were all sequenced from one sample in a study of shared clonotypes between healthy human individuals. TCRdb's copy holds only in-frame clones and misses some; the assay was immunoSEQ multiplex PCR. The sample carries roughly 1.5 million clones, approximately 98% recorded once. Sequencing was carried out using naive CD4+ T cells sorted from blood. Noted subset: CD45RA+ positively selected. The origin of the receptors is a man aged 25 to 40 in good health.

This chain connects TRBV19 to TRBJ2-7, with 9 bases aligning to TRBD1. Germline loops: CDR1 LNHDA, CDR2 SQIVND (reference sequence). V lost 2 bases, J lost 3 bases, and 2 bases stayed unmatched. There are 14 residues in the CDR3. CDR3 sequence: CASSISTGGYEQYF. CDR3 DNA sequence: TGTGCCAGTAGTATATCGACAGGGGGCTACGAGCAGTACTTC.

CDR3 sequence reads: CASRTGGQGLEQYF. CDR3 DNA: TGCGCCAGCAGGACAGGGGGCCAAGGTTTGGAGCAGTACTTC. This sequence joins TRBV5-1 and TRBJ2-7; 10 bases map to TRBD1. With 5 bases clipped from V and 7 bases from J, the junction kept 9 bases outside the gene matches. Per germline, CDR1 SGHRS and CDR2 YFSETQ. This CDR3 has 14 residues.

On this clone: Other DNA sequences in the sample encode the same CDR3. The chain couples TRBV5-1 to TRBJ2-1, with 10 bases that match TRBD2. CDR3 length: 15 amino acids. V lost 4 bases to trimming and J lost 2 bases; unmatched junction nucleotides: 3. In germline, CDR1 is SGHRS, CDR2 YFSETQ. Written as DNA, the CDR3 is TGCGCCAGCAGCCCAGGACTAGCGGCCTACAATGAGCAGTTCTTC. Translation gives CASSPGLAAYNEQFF.

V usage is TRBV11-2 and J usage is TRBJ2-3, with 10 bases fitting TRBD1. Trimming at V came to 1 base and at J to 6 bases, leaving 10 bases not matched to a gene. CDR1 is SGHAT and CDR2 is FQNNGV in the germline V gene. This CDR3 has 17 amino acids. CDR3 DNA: TGTGCCAGCAGCTTAGGGGACAGGGGAGGCCTTGGCGATACGCAGTATTTT. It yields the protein CASSLGDRGGLGDTQYF. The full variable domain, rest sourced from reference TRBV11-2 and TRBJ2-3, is EAGVAQSPRYKIIEKRQSVAFWCNPISGHATLYWYQQILGQGPKLLIQFQNNGVVDDSQLPKDRFSAERLKGVDSTLKIQPAKLEDSAVYLCASSLGDRGGLGDTQYFGPGTRLTVL.

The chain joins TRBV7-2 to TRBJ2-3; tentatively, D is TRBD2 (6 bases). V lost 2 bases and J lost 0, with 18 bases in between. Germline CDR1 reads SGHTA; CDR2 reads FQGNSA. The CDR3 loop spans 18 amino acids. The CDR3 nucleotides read TGTGCCAGCAGCTTAAGGTATTATTTCGCGGGGAGCACAGATACGCAGTATTTT. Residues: CASSLRYYFAGSTDTQYF. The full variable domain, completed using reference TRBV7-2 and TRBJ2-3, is GAGVSQSPSNKVTEKGKDVELRCDPISGHTALYWYRQSLGQGLEFLIYFQGNSAPDKSGLPSDRFSAERTGGSVSTLTIQRTQQEDSAVYLCASSLRYYFAGSTDTQYFGPGTRLTVL.

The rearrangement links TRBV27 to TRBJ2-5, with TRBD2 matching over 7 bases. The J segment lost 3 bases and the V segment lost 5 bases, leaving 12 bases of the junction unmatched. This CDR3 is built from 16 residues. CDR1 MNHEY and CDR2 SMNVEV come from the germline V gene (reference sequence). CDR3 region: CASSLTTGTTEETQYF. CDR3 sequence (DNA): TGTGCCAGCAGTCTAACCACCGGGACTACAGAAGAGACCCAGTACTTC.

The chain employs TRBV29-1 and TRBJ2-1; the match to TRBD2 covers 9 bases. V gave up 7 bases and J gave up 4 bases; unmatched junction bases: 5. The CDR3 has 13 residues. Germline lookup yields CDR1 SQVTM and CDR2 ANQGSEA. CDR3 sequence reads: CSGLAGTYNEQFF. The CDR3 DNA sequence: TGCAGCGGCCTAGCGGGGACTTACAATGAGCAGTTCTTC.

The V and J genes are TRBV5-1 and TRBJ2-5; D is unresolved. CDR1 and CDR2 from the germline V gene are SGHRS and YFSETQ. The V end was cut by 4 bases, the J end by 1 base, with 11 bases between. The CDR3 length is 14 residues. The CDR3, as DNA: TGCGCCAGCAGCGAAATGGCAGGCCAAGAGACCCAGTACTTC. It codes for CASSEMAGQETQYF.

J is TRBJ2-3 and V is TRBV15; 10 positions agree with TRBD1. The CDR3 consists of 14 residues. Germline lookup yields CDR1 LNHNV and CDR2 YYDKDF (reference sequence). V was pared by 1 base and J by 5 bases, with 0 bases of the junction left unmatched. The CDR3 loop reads CATSRGDRGDTQYF. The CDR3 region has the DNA TGTGCCACCAGCAGAGGGGACAGGGGAGATACGCAGTATTTT.

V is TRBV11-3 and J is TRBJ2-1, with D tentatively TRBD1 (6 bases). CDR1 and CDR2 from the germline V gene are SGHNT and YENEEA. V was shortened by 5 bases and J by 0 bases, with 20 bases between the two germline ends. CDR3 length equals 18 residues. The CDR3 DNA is TGTGCCAGCAGCCCAGGGGCCACTGGACGGAGCTCCTACAATGAGCAGTTCTTC. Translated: CASSPGATGRSSYNEQFF.

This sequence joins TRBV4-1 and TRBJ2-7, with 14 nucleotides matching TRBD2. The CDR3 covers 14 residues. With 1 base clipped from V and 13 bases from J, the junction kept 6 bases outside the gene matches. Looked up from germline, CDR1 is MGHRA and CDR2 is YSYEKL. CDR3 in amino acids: CASSQVGLAGVLYF. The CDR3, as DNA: TGCGCCAGCAGCCAAGTGGGACTAGCGGGAGTCTTATACTTC.

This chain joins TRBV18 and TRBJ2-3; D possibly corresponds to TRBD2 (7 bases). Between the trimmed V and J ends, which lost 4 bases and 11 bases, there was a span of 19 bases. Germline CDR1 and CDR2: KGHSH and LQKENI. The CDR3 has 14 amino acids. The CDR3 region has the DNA TGTGCCAGCTCACTAAACCAGCGGGACAAAAGGCAGTATTTT. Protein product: CASSLNQRDKRQYF. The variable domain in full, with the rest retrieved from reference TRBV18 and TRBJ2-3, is NAGVMQNPRHLVRRRGQEARLRCSPMKGHSHVYWYRQLPEEGLKFMVYLQKENIIDESGMPKERFSAEFPKEGPSILRIQQVVRGDSAAYFCASSLNQRDKRQYFGPGTRLTVL.

The CDR3 DNA reads as TGTGCCAGCAGCTTCGGCACTAGCGGGACTACGCAGTATTTT. Residues: CASSFGTSGTTQYF. The chain uses TRBV11-2 and TRBJ2-3, with 10 nucleotides matching TRBD2. Germline trimming cut 3 bases from V and 8 bases from J; bases unmatched to any gene: 5. Germline assignment: CDR1 SGHAT and CDR2 FQNNGV. The CDR3 consists of 14 residues.

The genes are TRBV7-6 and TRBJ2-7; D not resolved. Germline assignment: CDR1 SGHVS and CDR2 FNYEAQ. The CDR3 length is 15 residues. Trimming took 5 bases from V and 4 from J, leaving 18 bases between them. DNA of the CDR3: TGTGCCAGCAGCGCCCAAAGGGCGTCAGCTTACGAGCAGTACTTC. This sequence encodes CASSAQRASAYEQYF.

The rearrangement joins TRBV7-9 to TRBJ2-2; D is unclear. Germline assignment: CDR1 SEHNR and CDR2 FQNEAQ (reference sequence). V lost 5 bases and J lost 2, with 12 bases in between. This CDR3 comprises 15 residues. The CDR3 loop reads CASSPYEANTGELFF. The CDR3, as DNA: TGTGCCAGCAGCCCATACGAGGCCAACACCGGGGAGCTGTTTTTT.

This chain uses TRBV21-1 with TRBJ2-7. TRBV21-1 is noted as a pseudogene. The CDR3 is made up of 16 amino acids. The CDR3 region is CASLTPRGLRTYEQYF. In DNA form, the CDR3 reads TGTGCCAGCCTAACCCCCAGGGGACTCAGGACCTACGAGCAGTACTTC.

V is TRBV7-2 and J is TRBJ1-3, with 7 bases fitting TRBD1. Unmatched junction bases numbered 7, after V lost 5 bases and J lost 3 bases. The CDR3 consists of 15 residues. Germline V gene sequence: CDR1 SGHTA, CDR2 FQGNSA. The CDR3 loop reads CASSPGQSYGNTIYF. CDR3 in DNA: TGTGCCAGCAGCCCGGGACAGTCATATGGAAACACCATATATTTT.

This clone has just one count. The CDR3 sequence: CASSISLREQFF. The CDR3 DNA reads TGTGCCAGTAGTATCAGTTTGCGTGAGCAGTTCTTC. This chain joins TRBV19 and TRBJ2-1; D gene uncertain. Germline V CDR1 and CDR2: LNHDA, SQIVND (reference sequence). With 3 bases removed from V and 9 bases from J, the gap between germline ends came to 9 bases. The CDR3 runs to 12 residues.

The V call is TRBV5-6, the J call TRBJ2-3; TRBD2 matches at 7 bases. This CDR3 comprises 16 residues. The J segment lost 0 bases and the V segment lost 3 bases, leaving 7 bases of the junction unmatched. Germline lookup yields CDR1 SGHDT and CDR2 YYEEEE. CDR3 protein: CASSSPSGVSTDTQYF. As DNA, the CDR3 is TGTGCCAGCAGCTCCCCTAGCGGAGTCAGCACAGATACGCAGTATTTT.

CDR3 region: CASKKGRLTDSNGEQYF. The CDR3 bases are TGTGCCAGCAAGAAGGGTCGGCTTACAGATTCCAACGGCGAGCAGTACTTC. The chain has TRBV27 and TRBJ2-7; D call uncertain. Trimming took off 7 bases at V and 6 bases at J, with 28 bases between the two ends. This CDR3 is built from 17 residues. From germline, CDR1 is MNHEY and CDR2 SMNVEV (reference sequence).

The CDR3 nucleotides read TGTGCCAGCAGCTTGGGTCACCGCTACGAGCAGTACTTC. Translation gives CASSLGHRYEQYF. This chain connects TRBV5-6 to TRBJ2-7; D is uncertain. The CDR3 extends over 13 amino acids. Germline CDR1 reads SGHDT; CDR2 reads YYEEEE. The germline V and J ends were trimmed by 0 bases and 3 bases, with 7 bases remaining between them.

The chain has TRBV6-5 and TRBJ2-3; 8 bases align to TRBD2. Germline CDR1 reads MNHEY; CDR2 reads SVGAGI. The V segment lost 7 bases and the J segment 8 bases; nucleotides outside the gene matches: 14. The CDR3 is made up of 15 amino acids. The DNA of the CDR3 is TGTGCCAGCATCCGCCGGGGGGGAGCATTGGGTACGCAGTATTTT. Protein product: CASIRRGGALGTQYF.

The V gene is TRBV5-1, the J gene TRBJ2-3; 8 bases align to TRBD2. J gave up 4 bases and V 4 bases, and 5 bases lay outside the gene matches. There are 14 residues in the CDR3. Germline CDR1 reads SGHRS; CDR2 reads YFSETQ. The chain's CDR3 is CASSPGLEADTQYF. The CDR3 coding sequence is TGCGCCAGCAGCCCGGGACTAGAGGCAGATACGCAGTATTTT.

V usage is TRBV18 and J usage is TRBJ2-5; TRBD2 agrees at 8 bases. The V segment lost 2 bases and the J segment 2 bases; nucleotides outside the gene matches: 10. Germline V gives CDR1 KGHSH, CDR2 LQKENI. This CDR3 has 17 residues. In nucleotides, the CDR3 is TGTGCCAGCTCACCAGTTCGGCTAGCGGGCCTTCAAGAGACCCAGTACTTC. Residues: CASSPVRLAGLQETQYF.

The CDR3 coding sequence is TGTGCCAGCAGCGCTAGCGGGAGGCCCCCAGATACGCAGTATTTT. Amino acid sequence: CASSASGRPPDTQYF. The gene calls are TRBV9 and TRBJ2-3, with 11 bases aligning to TRBD2. V trimming: 3 bases; J trimming: 4 bases; junction bases outside the gene matches: 4. CDR3 length: 15 residues. CDR1 and CDR2 from the germline V gene are SGDLS and YYNGEE.

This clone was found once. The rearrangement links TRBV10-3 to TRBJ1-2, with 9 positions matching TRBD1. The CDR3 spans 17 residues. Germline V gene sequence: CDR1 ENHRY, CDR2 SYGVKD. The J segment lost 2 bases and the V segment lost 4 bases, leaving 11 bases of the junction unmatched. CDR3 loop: CAISAVPAGTGNYGYTF. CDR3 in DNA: TGTGCCATCAGTGCCGTTCCCGCCGGGACAGGGAACTATGGCTACACCTTC.

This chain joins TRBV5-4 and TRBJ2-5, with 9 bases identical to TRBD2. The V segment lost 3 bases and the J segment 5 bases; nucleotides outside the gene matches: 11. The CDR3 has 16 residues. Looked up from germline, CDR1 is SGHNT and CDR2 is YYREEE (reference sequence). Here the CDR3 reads CASSSAPSGTHETQYF. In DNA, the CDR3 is TGTGCCAGCAGCTCCGCGCCTAGCGGGACCCATGAGACCCAGTACTTC. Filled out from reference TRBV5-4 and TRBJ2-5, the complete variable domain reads ETGVTQSPTHLIKTRGQQVTLRCSSQSGHNTVSWYQQALGQGPQFIFQYYREEENGRGNFPPRFSGLQFPNYSSELNVNALELDDSALYLCASSSAPSGTHETQYFGPGTRLLVL.

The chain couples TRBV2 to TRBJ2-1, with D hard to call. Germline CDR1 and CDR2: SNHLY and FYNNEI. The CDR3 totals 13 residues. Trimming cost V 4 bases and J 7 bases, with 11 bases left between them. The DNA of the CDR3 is TGTGCCAGCAGTGTTGAAAGCATGAATGAGCAGTTCTTC. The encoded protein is CASSVESMNEQFF. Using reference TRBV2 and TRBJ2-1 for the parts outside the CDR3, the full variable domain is EPEVTQTPSHQVTQMGQEVILRCVPISNHLYFYWYRQILGQKVEFLVSFYNNEISEKSEIFDDQFSVERPDGSNFTLKIRSTKLEDSAMYFCASSVESMNEQFFGPGTRLTVL.

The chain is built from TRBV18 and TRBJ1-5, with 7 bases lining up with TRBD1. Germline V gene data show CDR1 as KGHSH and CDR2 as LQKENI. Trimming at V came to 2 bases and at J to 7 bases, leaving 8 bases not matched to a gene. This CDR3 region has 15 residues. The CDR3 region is CASSPGIGGRQPQHF. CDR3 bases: TGTGCCAGCTCACCAGGGATAGGGGGCCGGCAGCCCCAGCATTTT.

In DNA form, the CDR3 reads TGTGCCAGCACCGGGACAGCCATCTACAATGAGCAGTTCTTC. It specifies CASTGTAIYNEQFF. The chain is built from TRBV2 and TRBJ2-1; 7 bases fit TRBD1. The CDR3 covers 14 residues. Per the germline V gene, CDR1 is SNHLY and CDR2 is FYNNEI. The V segment lost 7 bases and the J segment 3 bases; nucleotides outside the gene matches: 6.

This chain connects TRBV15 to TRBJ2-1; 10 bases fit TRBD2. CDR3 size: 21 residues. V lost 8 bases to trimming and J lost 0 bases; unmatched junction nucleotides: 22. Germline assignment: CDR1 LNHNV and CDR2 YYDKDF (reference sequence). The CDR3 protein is CATQKGRGLAGAGASYNEQFF. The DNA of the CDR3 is TGTGCCACCCAGAAGGGGAGGGGCCTAGCGGGAGCGGGGGCCTCCTACAATGAGCAGTTCTTC.

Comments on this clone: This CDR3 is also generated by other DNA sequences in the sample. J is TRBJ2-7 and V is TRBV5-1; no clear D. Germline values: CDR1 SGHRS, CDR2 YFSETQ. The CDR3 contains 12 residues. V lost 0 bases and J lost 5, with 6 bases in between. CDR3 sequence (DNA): TGCGCCAGCAGCTTGGCCCTAGACGAGCAGTACTTC. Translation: CASSLALDEQYF.